The clone carrying this TCR beta chain was seen many times. At one of its ends the junction is not consistent with the germline gene, which may arise from a read error. Time point reported: newly diagnosed GD, antithyroid drugs for less than 3 months. Preparation of the TCR library used RNA extracted from PBMCs. TCR beta libraries were built with iRepertoire HTBI primers and Arm-PCR of CDR3 regions. Each CDR3 protein is one row after TCRdb ran MiXCR on the multiplex PCR reads. This table holds over 300,000 distinct CDR3 sequences, 15% to 19% found once. This specimen belongs to a study of regulatory T cells in long-lasting Graves disease. Per germline, CDR1 SEHNR and CDR2 FQNEAQ (reference sequence). CDR3 size: 15 residues.

This TCR derives from a female donor with Graves disease. The rearrangement uses TRBV7-9 and TRBJ2-7, with TRBD1 as a possible D gene (6 bases). Sequenced material: peripheral blood mononuclear cells (PBMCs), taken at new diagnosis, from a patient treated with antithyroid drugs. CDR3 residues: CASGLLPGQTYEQYF. CDR3 sequence (DNA): TGTGCCAGCGGCTTGTTACCGGGACAAACCTACGAGCAGTACTTC.